This T cell receptor beta chain is drawn from a study of T cells in women clearing cervical HPV infection. Whole-study context: Case blood was drawn when the lesion was first found; control blood after infection became undetectable.

With respect to this clone: Its antigen is still unknown. One end of the junction does not line up with germline, which may come from a read error.

Study results and caveats: Richness plus V gene abundances separated cases from controls with AUC around 0.8. CIN3+ cases had significantly higher TCR richness than controls; evenness did not differ.

TCRdb's table, derived via immunoSEQ multiplex PCR, lists solely in-frame clones and lacks some. The table for this sample gives tens of thousands of clones. The receptor was derived from a woman aged 18-70 years with a cervical HPV16 infection that either progressed to CIN3+ or cleared (not recorded which). Sequencing was carried out using blood buffy coat.

Partial CDR3 DNA: TGCAGTGCTAGAGACCCAGGGAACTCTGAA. It yields the protein CSARDPGNSE. The complete CDR3 reads CSARDPGNSEAFF. V gene TRBV20-1 combines with J gene TRBJ1-1, with a possible D match to TRBD1 (5 bases). The CDR3 extends 3 residues past the end of the read, so its final part is completed from the germline J gene. The V gene's germline CDR1 is DFQATT and CDR2 SNEGSKA (reference sequence). The CDR3 runs to 13 residues.